This TCR beta chain was captured by sequencing in a study of blood T cells in healthy people across ages. The CDR3 has 13 amino acids. Germline V gene data show CDR1 as SGHVS and CDR2 as FQNEAQ. Deletions cut 3 bases from V and 4 bases from J, with 9 bases between. In its sample, this clonotype was seen a few times. PCR was performed a second time for about 7 to 12 cycles using a sample-barcoded 5' primer and a J-beta primer mix. TCRdb reprocessed the 5' RACE reads via MiXCR and lists one record per CDR3 protein. The table lists 730,000 or so distinct CDR3 sequences, around 43% of them singletons. The source is a man older than 75 in good health. Material: blood. The chain is built from TRBV7-8 and TRBJ1-2, with D possibly matching TRBD1 (5 bases). The CDR3 protein is CASSLTEFYGYTF. DNA of the CDR3: TGTGCCAGCAGCTTGACAGAATTCTATGGCTACACCTTC.